Sequencing of this T cell receptor beta chain was carried out in a study of blood T cell repertoires in COVID-19. Profiling relied on immunoSEQ multiplex PCR, and the TCRdb table lists in-frame clones only, not all of them. The profile shows some 120,000 clones, 90% of them singletons. This CDR3 has 12 amino acids. The ends were cut back, 5 bases at V and 1 base at J, with 3 bases in the middle. Germline V gene lookup returns CDR1 SGHTA and CDR2 FQGNSA. The V gene is TRBV7-2, the J gene TRBJ1-5; D gene uncertain. The receptor was derived from a man aged 45-65 years with active COVID-19. Specimen: peripheral blood. The CDR3 here is CASSLSNQPQHF. CDR3 nucleotides: TGTGCCAGCAGCCTCAGCAATCAGCCCCAGCATTTT.